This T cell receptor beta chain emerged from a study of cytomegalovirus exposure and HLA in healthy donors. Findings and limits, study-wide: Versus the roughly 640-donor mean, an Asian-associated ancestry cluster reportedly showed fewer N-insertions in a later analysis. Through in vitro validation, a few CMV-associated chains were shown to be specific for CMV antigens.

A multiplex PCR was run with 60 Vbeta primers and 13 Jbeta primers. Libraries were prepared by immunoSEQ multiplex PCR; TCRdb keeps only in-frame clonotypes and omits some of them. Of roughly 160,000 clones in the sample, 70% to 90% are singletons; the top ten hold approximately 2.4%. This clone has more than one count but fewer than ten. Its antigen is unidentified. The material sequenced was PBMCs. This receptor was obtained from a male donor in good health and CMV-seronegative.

CDR3 sequence reads: CASSVGSLGNTEAFF. CDR3 coding DNA: TGTGCCAGCAGCGTAGGTTCACTAGGGAACACTGAAGCTTTCTTT. The genes are TRBV9 and TRBJ1-1; D is ambiguous. This CDR3 comprises 15 residues. Trimming took 0 bases from V and 1 from J, leaving 10 bases between them. The V gene's germline CDR1 is SGDLS and CDR2 YYNGEE.